This T cell receptor beta chain was recorded in a study of T cell changes during pregnancy in multiple sclerosis. Per the germline V gene, CDR1 is LNHDA and CDR2 is SQIVND (reference sequence). This CDR3 spans 13 amino acids. Trimming stripped 5 bases from V and 8 bases from J, with 14 bases between. Profiling relied on immunoSEQ multiplex PCR, and the TCRdb table lists in-frame clones only, not all of them. The table shows 84,000 or so clones, with approximately 94% occurring only once. The chain is built from TRBV19 and TRBJ2-3; TRBD1 is a possible D gene (6 bases). The clonotype originates from a female donor with multiple sclerosis, enrolled in a pregnancy study. The sequenced sample was peripheral blood, obtained in the third trimester of pregnancy. The CDR3 here is CASSSGDGVTQYF. DNA of the CDR3: TGTGCCAGTAGTTCAGGGGACGGGGTTACGCAGTATTTT.